These 15 T cell receptor beta chains were all obtained from the same sample, sequenced in a study of cytomegalovirus exposure and HLA in healthy donors. PCR involved 60 Vbeta and 13 Jbeta primers. Measured with immunoSEQ multiplex PCR; TCRdb has only the in-frame clones, and not every one. The sample consists of approximately 160,000 clones, 84% of them appearing once. The sequenced sample was PBMCs. The receptors were gathered from a girl between 5 and 17 years old in good health and CMV-seropositive.

The chain employs TRBV6-5 and TRBJ1-5; D is ambiguous. Germline-derived CDR1 and CDR2 are MNHEY and SVGAGI. V lost 2 bases, J lost 6 bases, and 11 bases lay in between. The CDR3 is made up of 14 amino acids. CDR3 protein: CASSYSFEIQPQHF. DNA of the CDR3: TGTGCCAGCAGTTACAGTTTCGAGATTCAGCCCCAGCATTTT.

This clone was observed a single time. V usage is TRBV5-5 and J usage is TRBJ2-7, with 11 bases matching TRBD1. Per the germline V gene, CDR1 is SGHKS and CDR2 is YYEKEE (reference sequence). The length of the CDR3 is 14 residues. V was clipped by 3 bases and J by 4 bases; unmatched bases: 3. The CDR3 sequence is CASSSGTGGYEQYF. The CDR3 region has the DNA TGTGCCAGCAGCTCCGGGACAGGGGGTTACGAGCAGTACTTC.

The gene calls are TRBV11-3 and TRBJ1-1; weak D call: TRBD1 (5 bases). V lost 5 bases, J lost 4 bases, and 17 bases lay in between. This CDR3 spans 15 amino acids. The germline V gene has CDR1 SGHNT and CDR2 YENEEA. This CDR3 is CASSPRSGRFTEAFF. For the CDR3, the DNA is TGTGCCAGCAGCCCCCGTTCAGGGAGGTTCACTGAAGCTTTCTTT.

The V and J genes are TRBV4-1 and TRBJ1-2, with D possibly matching TRBD1 (5 bases). Trimming cost V 0 bases and J 3 bases, with 11 bases left between them. CDR1 and CDR2 from the germline V gene are MGHRA and YSYEKL. The CDR3 runs to 15 residues. For the CDR3, the DNA is TGCGCCAGCAGCCAAGAGGGAGGGGCCCACTATGGCTACACCTTC. Protein product: CASSQEGGAHYGYTF.

The chain recombines TRBV4-1 with TRBJ2-5, with 7 nucleotides matching TRBD2. CDR3 length: 16 residues. Germline loops: CDR1 MGHRA, CDR2 YSYEKL. J was trimmed by 5 bases and V by 1 base; bases with no gene match: 10. CDR3 amino acids: CASSQGTRAGYETQYF. CDR3 DNA: TGCGCCAGCAGCCAAGGTACACGAGCGGGGTACGAGACCCAGTACTTC.

The chain is built from TRBV7-2 and TRBJ2-1, with D possibly matching TRBD2 (6 bases). The V gene's germline CDR1 is SGHTA and CDR2 FQGNSA. The CDR3 has 14 amino acids. V lost 8 bases and J 1 base, leaving 12 bases between the germline ends. CDR3 nucleotides: TGTGCCAGCGGCGGGGAGAGTTCCTACAATGAGCAGTTCTTC. Translated, it gives CASGGESSYNEQFF.

The rearrangement joins TRBV7-9 to TRBJ1-1, with TRBD1 matching 9 bases. CDR3 length: 14 amino acids. V was clipped by 4 bases and J by 5 bases; unmatched bases: 5. Per germline, CDR1 SEHNR and CDR2 FQNEAQ (reference sequence). CDR3 DNA: TGTGCCAGCAGCTCCCGGGACAGGGCGACTGAAGCTTTCTTT. Translating it yields CASSSRDRATEAFF.

The rearrangement links TRBV6-5 to TRBJ1-3; the match to TRBD1 covers 7 bases. Germline V CDR1 and CDR2: MNHEY, SVGAGI. V was clipped by 2 bases and J by 0 bases; unmatched bases: 4. The CDR3 consists of 16 residues. CDR3 bases: TGTGCCAGCAGTTACCCGACAGGGCCCTCTGGAAACACCATATATTTT. Translation gives CASSYPTGPSGNTIYF.

The chain has TRBV5-6 and TRBJ2-2; TRBD1 agrees at 7 bases. CDR3 size: 15 residues. The trim removed 2 bases at V and 0 bases at J, leaving 1 base unmatched. Per the germline V gene, CDR1 is SGHDT and CDR2 is YYEEEE. The CDR3 loop reads CASSFQGANTGELFF. The CDR3 DNA follows: TGTGCCAGCAGCTTCCAGGGGGCGAACACCGGGGAGCTGTTTTTT.

The chain carries TRBV5-5 and TRBJ1-1; no definite D call. The germline CDR1 and CDR2 sequences are SGHKS and YYEKEE (reference sequence). The CDR3 extends over 13 amino acids. V was pared by 4 bases and J by 1 base, with 8 bases between. CDR3 nucleotides: TGTGCCAGCAGCCCCGGAGGGAACACTGAAGCTTTCTTT. Translating it yields CASSPGGNTEAFF. The whole variable domain, filled in from reference TRBV5-5 and TRBJ1-1, reads DAGVTQSPTHLIKTRGQQVTLRCSPISGHKSVSWYQQVLGQGPQFIFQYYEKEERGRGNFPDRFSARQFPNYSSELNVNALLLGDSALYLCASSPGGNTEAFFGQGTRLTVV.

For this clone: The junction differs from germline at one of its ends, possibly a read error. The chain couples TRBV7-9 to TRBJ1-2; D might be TRBD1 (6 bases). The CDR3 length is 16 residues. The V gene's germline CDR1 is SEHNR and CDR2 FQNEAQ (reference sequence). CDR3 bases: TGTTCCAGCAGCTTAGCGCTGGCAGGGGATATGAAGGGCTACACCTTC. Translating gives CSSSLALAGDMKGYTF.

CDR3 DNA sequence: TGTGCCAGTAGTAGACCGGGGTACGAGGGCACTGAAGCTTTCTTT. Its translation: CASSRPGYEGTEAFF. The genes are TRBV19 and TRBJ1-1; D gene ambiguous. Trimming removed 4 bases at V and 4 bases at J, with 16 bases between. The CDR3 is made up of 15 amino acids. Per the germline V gene, CDR1 is LNHDA and CDR2 is SQIVND (reference sequence).

This clone was observed a single time. The V and J genes are TRBV9 and TRBJ1-1, with D possibly TRBD1 on 6 matching bases. The germline gives CDR1 SGDLS, CDR2 YYNGEE. Trimming removed 4 bases at V and 2 bases at J, with 15 bases between. The CDR3 totals 15 residues. In nucleotides, the CDR3 is TGTGCCAGCAGCTATACCGGGACACTAAACACTGAAGCTTTCTTT. Its translation: CASSYTGTLNTEAFF.

The chain couples TRBV29-1 to TRBJ1-1; D may be TRBD1 (6 bases). This CDR3 has 13 residues. Trimming removed 7 bases at V and 0 bases at J, with 12 bases between. Germline CDR1 SQVTM, CDR2 ANQGSEA. CDR3 DNA sequence: TGCAGCGGGGCAGGGGCTGTGAACACTGAAGCTTTCTTT. This sequence encodes CSGAGAVNTEAFF.

Concerning this clone: The same CDR3 also results from other DNA sequences found in this sample. The rearrangement links TRBV5-1 to TRBJ1-1; D uncertain. In germline, CDR1 is SGHRS, CDR2 YFSETQ. Trimming left V 1 base short and J 1 base short, with 11 bases between. The CDR3 runs 15 residues. CDR3 in amino acids: CASSLSGSGNTEAFF. The CDR3 region has the DNA TGCGCCAGCAGCTTGTCCGGCAGCGGGAACACTGAAGCTTTCTTT.